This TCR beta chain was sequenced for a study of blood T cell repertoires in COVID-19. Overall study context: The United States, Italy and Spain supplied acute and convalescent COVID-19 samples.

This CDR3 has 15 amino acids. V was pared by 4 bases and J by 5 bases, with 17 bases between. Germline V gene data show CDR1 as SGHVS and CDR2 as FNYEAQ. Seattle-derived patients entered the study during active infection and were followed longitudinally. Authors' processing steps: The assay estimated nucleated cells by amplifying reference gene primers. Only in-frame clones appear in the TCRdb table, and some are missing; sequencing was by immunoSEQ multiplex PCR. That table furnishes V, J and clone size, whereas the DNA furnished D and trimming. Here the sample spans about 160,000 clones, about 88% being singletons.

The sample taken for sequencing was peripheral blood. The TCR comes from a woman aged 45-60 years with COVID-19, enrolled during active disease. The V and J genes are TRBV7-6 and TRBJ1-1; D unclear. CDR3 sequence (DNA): TGTGCCAGCAGCTCCCGGGTGGGTGGGAGAACTGAAGCTTTCTTT. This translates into CASSSRVGGRTEAFF.